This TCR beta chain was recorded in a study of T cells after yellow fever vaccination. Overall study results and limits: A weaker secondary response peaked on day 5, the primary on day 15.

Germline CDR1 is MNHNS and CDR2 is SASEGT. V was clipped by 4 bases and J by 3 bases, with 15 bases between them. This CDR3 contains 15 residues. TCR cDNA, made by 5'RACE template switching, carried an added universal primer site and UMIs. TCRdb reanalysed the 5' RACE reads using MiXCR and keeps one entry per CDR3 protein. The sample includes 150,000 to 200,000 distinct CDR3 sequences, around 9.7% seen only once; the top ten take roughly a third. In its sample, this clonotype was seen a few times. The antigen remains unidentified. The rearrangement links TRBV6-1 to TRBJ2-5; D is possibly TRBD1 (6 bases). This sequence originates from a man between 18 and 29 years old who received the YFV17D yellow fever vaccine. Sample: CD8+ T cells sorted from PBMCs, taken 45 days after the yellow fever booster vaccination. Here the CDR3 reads CASSGSVQGKETQYF. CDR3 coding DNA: TGTGCCAGCAGTGGGTCCGTTCAGGGGAAAGAGACCCAGTACTTC.